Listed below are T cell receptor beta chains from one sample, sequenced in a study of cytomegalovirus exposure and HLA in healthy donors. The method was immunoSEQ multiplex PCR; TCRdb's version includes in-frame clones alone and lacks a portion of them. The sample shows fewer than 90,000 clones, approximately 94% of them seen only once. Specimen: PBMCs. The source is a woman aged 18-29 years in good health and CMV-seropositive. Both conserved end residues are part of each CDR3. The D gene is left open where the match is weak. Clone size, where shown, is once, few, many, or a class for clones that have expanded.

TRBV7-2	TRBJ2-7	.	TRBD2	TGTGCCAGCAGCCCCGGACTAGCGGAAGGGAGCGGCGAGCAGTACTTC	CASSPGLAEGSGEQYF
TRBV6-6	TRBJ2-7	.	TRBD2	TGTGCCAGCAGCCGCGGAGTAGCGGGACACTACGAGCAGTACTTC	CASSRGVAGHYEQYF
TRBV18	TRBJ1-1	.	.	TGTGCCAGCTCACGGAAACAGGGCACTGAAGCTTTCTTT	CASSRKQGTEAFF
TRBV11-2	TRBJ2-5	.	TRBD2	TGTGCCAGCAGCTTAGTGACTAGCGGTGAACAAGAGACCCAGTACTTC	CASSLVTSGEQETQYF
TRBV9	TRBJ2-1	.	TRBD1	TGTGCCAGCAGCGCGCCGGGACAGGGTTGGGACAATGAGCAGTTCTTC	CASSAPGQGWDNEQFF
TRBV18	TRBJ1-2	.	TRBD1	TGTGCCAGCTCACCTCCGGGACAGGGGCGCTATGGCTACACCTTC	CASSPPGQGRYGYTF
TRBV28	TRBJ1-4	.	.	TGTGCCAGCAGTTTAGGGGCAGGGGAAGAAAAACTGTTTTTT	CASSLGAGEEKLFF
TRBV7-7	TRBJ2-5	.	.	TGTGCCAGCAGCCTGGACACTGGAAGAGAGACCCAGTACTTC	CASSLDTGRETQYF
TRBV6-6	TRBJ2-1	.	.	TGTGCCAGCAGTTACGGGGGGGCCCGAATCGATGAGCAGTTCTTC	CASSYGGARIDEQFF
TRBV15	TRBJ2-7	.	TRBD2	TGTGCCACCAGCAGAGATCGGCGCGGGAGGTACGAGCAGTACTTC	CATSRDRRGRYEQYF
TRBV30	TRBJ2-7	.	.	TGTGCCTGGAGTGTACCGGGAATAGGCTACGAGCAGTACTTC	CAWSVPGIGYEQYF
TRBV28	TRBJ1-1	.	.	TGTGCCAGCAGTTTATTGTCTCCGGGGGGGCTTGATGACACTGAAGCTTTCTTT	CASSLLSPGGLDDTEAFF
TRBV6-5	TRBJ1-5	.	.	TGTGCCAGCAGTTACTCGTACAATCAGCCCCAGCATTTT	CASSYSYNQPQHF
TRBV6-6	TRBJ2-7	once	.	TGTGCCAGCATCCTTAACATGCCGGGTCCCTACGAGCAGTACTTC	CASILNMPGPYEQYF
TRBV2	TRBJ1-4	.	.	TGTGCCAGCGCACGGACTGCCTATAATGAAAAACTGTTTTTT	CASARTAYNEKLFF
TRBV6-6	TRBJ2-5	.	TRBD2	TGTGCCAGCAGTTCCCCGGGACTAACCCAGACCCAGTACTTC	CASSSPGLTQTQYF
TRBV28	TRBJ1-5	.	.	TGTGCCAGCAGTCACACGCCTAATCAGCCCCAGCATTTT	CASSHTPNQPQHF
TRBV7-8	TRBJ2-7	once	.	TGTGCCAGCAGCTTATCCGAGAGCTCCTACGAGCAGTACTTC	CASSLSESSYEQYF
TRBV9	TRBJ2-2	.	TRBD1	TGTGCCAGCCGCCCAACCTATACAGGGGCGAACACCGGGGAGCTGTTTTTT	CASRPTYTGANTGELFF
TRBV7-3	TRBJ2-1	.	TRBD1	TGTGCCAGCAGCTTCGGGACAGGGCAGTACAATGAGCAGTTCTTC	CASSFGTGQYNEQFF
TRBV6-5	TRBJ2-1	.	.	TGTGCCAGCAGCGACAACGGTGGTAATGAGCAGTTCTTC	CASSDNGGNEQFF
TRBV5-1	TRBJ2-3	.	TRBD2	TGCGCCAGCAGCTTGGAAGGCGGGAGTACAGATACGCAGTATTTT	CASSLEGGSTDTQYF
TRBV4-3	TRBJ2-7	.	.	TGCGCCAGCAGCCAAGAACAGGCCCTCCTCAACGAGCAGTACTTC	CASSQEQALLNEQYF
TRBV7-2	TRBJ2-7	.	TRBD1	TGTGCCAGCAGCCCGGGACAGGGAAGGGCGACCTACGAGCAGTACTTC	CASSPGQGRATYEQYF
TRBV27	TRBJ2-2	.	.	TGTGCCAGCAGCCTGAGGGGGTCCGGGGAGCTGTTTTTT	CASSLRGSGELFF
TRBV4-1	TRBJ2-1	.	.	TGCGCCAGCAGCCAAGTTGGAGTAAGTGAGCAGTTCTTC	CASSQVGVSEQFF
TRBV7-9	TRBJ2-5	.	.	TGTGCCAGCAGCTTAGTGGCAGGGGCCCAAGAGACCCAGTACTTC	CASSLVAGAQETQYF
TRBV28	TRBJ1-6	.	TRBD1	TGTGCCAGCAGTTTGCGGGACAGCTATAATTCACCCCTCCACTTT	CASSLRDSYNSPLHF
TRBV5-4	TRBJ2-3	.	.	TGTGCCAGCAGCACAGGACGGACGGCAGATACGCAGTATTTT	CASSTGRTADTQYF
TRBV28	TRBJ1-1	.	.	TGTGCCAGCAGTTTATTTGGTTTTCTCGCCCGGGGCACTGAAGCTTTCTTT	CASSLFGFLARGTEAFF
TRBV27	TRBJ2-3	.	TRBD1	TGTGCCAGCAGTGCCGACAGGGTTACGCAGTATTTT	CASSADRVTQYF
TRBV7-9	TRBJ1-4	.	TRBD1	TGTGCCAGCAGCTTACAGTACAGGGGGCGCGGTGAAAAACTGTTTTTT	CASSLQYRGRGEKLFF
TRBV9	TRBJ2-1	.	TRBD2	TGTGCCAGCAGCCTCCTGACTAGCGGAAATGAGCAGTTCTTC	CASSLLTSGNEQFF
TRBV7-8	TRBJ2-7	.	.	TGTGCCAGCAGCTTAGGTCAGCCTAGCTCCTACGAGCAGTACTTC	CASSLGQPSSYEQYF
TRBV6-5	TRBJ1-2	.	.	TGTGCCAGCAGCCAGGCCCGGGGACACGCTGGATTCTACACCTTC	CASSQARGHAGFYTF
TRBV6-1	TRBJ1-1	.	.	TGTGCCAGCAGTGAAGTTGGCTTGGGCCCAAGGTACGCTGAAGCTTTCTTT	CASSEVGLGPRYAEAFF
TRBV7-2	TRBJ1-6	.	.	TGTGCCAGCAGCTTAGCGGGGCCGCCGAATTCACCCCTCCACTTT	CASSLAGPPNSPLHF
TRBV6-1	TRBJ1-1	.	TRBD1	TGTGCCAGCAGTGAGGGCAGGGGGCTTCAAGCTTTCTTT	CASSEGRGLQAFF
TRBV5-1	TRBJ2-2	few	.	TGCGCCAGCAGCTTGGCTATAACGGGAACGTCCGCCGGGGAGCTGTTTTTT	CASSLAITGTSAGELFF
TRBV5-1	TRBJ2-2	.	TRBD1	TGCGCCAGCAGCTTGCCCGGACAGGGCACCGGGGAGCTGTTTTTT	CASSLPGQGTGELFF
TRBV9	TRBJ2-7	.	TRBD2	TGTGCCAGCGGGCCGACTAGCGGTCCCACCTACGAGCAGTACTTC	CASGPTSGPTYEQYF
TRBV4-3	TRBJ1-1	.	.	TGCGCCAGCAGCCCCCCTGGAGATGAAGAATATGCTTTCTTT	CASSPPGDEEYAFF
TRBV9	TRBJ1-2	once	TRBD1	TGTGCCAGCAGCTCTGGGACAGTCTCATATGGCTACACCTTC	CASSSGTVSYGYTF
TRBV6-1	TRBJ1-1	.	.	TGTGCCAGCAGTGAATGGGAGGGTGTGAACACTGAAGCTTTCTTT	CASSEWEGVNTEAFF
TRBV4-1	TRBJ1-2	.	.	TGCGCCAGCAGCCAAGATACAGTCTATGGCTACACCTTC	CASSQDTVYGYTF